This T cell receptor (beta chain) was identified in a study of Graves' ophthalmopathy and Graves' hyperthyroidism. This clonotype was seen ten or more times. Its antigen is not identified. The PBMC fraction was derived from 10 ml of fresh peripheral blood. Using RNA transcripts, the TCR beta CDR3 regions were amplified. First-round RT-PCR employed HTBI primers, with a second-round multiplex PCR after it. TCRdb reprocessed the multiplex PCR reads with MiXCR, giving one entry per CDR3 protein. The sample gives 350,000 to 450,000 distinct CDR3 sequences, 21% of which show up once; approximately 3.2% is in the top ten. Broader study findings: Discrimination between ophthalmopathy and stable hyperthyroidism by a 13-signature model showed 87.88% sensitivity and less than 84% specificity.

This receptor was obtained from a woman in her late teens or twenties with stable Graves' hyperthyroidism. Sequences were obtained from peripheral blood.

The CDR3 region is CASRAGTYQPQHF. The CDR3 region has the DNA TGTGCCAGCAGGGCCGGGACCTATCAGCCCCAGCATTTT. This chain uses TRBV6-2 or TRBV6-3 with TRBJ1-5; perhaps TRBD1 as D (5 bases). The ends were cut back, 6 bases at V and 5 bases at J, with 11 bases in the middle. Germline V gene lookup returns CDR1 MNHEY and CDR2 SVGEGT. This CDR3 is 13 amino acids long.